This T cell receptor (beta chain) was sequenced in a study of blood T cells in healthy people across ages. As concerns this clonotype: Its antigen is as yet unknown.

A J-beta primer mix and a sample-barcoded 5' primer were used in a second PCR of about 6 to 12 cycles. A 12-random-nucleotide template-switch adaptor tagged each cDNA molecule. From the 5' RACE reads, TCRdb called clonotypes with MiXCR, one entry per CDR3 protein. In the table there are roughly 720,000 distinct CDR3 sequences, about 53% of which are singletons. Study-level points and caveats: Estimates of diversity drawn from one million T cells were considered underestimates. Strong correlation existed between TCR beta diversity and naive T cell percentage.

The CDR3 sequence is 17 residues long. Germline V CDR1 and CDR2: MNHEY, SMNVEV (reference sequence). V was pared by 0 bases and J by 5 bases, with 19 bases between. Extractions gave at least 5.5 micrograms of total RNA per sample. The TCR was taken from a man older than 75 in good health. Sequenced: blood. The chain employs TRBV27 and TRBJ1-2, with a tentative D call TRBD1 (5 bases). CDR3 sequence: CASSLSLPGGGPYGYTF. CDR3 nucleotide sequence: TGTGCCAGCAGTTTATCGCTCCCTGGGGGGGGTCCGTATGGCTACACCTTC.